The subject of this entry is one T cell receptor beta chain. The data stem from a study of T cell responses to AZD1222 COVID-19 vaccine. Clones were sequenced by immunoSEQ multiplex PCR, and TCRdb holds only the in-frame ones, with some missing. The sample has under 150,000 clones, 85% to 95% seen once. The CDR3 covers 14 residues. Trimming stripped 7 bases from V and 7 bases from J, with 19 bases between. Germline V gene sequence: CDR1 MNHEY, CDR2 SVGAGI. The receptor was isolated from an adult in good health. Specimen: peripheral blood, collected on day 0 of AZD1222 vaccination. The chain carries TRBV6-5 and TRBJ1-1; no reliable D call. Here the CDR3 reads CASKKDRSSGEAFF. CDR3 bases: TGTGCCAGCAAAAAGGACCGCTCCAGTGGTGAAGCTTTCTTT.